The 18 T cell receptor beta chains below come from one sample, sequenced in a study of regulatory T cells in long-lasting Graves disease. In building TCR beta libraries, iRepertoire HTBI primers were used together with Arm-PCR of CDR3 regions. TCRdb passed the multiplex PCR reads through MiXCR, listing each CDR3 protein once. The table has about 660,000 distinct CDR3 sequences, approximately 31% seen once; the top ten hold 40% to 55%. Described time point: persistent/refractory GD, antithyroid drugs over 5 years with positive TRAb. Researchers made the TCR library from RNA that was extracted from PBMCs. Specimen: peripheral blood mononuclear cells (PBMCs), collected when the disease was refractory, from a patient treated with antithyroid drugs. The receptor set was obtained from a female donor with Graves disease.

This clonotype came up a few times. The V call is TRBV29-1, the J call TRBJ2-5; TRBD1 aligns across 8 bases. The DNA end is a closer match to TRBJ2-7, so the J assignment may be wrong. CDR3 length: 14 residues. CDR1 SQVTM and CDR2 ANQGSEA come from the germline V gene. The CDR3 loop is CSVEARTGTYEQYF. DNA of the CDR3: TGCAGCGTTGAAGCCCGGACAGGGACATACGAGCAGTACTTC.

The chain carries TRBV20-1 and TRBJ2-5, with D perhaps TRBD2 (5 bases). Germline values: CDR1 DFQATT, CDR2 SNEGSKA (reference sequence). There are 12 residues in the CDR3. Trimming cost V 7 bases and J 3 bases, with 12 bases left between them. As DNA, the CDR3 is TGCAGTGGCTCCGGGAACAAAGAGACCCAGTACTTC. Translated, it gives CSGSGNKETQYF.

This chain connects TRBV27 to TRBJ1-2; 8 bases are shared with TRBD1. Unmatched junction bases numbered 5, after V lost 5 bases and J lost 3 bases. This CDR3 spans 14 amino acids. CDR1 and CDR2 (germline): MNHEY, SMNVEV (reference sequence). The CDR3 protein is CASSHGQGHYGYTF. CDR3 bases: TGTGCCAGCAGTCACGGACAGGGACACTATGGCTACACCTTC.

The rearrangement joins TRBV6-2 or TRBV6-3 to TRBJ1-3; D is unclear. CDR3 length: 12 amino acids. Trimming shortened V by 7 bases and J by 2 bases, and 6 bases separated the two germline ends. Per the germline V gene, CDR1 is MNHEY and CDR2 is SVGEGT. CDR3 sequence (DNA): TGTGCCAGCATGCCAACTGGAAACACCATATATTTT. It translates to CASMPTGNTIYF.

Only a few counts were recorded for this clonotype. V and J are TRBV2 and TRBJ1-3; D ambiguous. The V and J ends lost 0 bases and 4 bases respectively, with 13 bases between them. Per the germline V gene, CDR1 is SNHLY and CDR2 is FYNNEI. This CDR3 contains 16 residues. The CDR3 bases are TGTGCCAGCAGTGAAGCGCTTAGGAGGCCGGGAAACACCATATATTTT. Translated: CASSEALRRPGNTIYF.

In its sample, this clonotype was seen many times. The DNA for the CDR3 is TGCAGTGCTAGTGCCGGACTAGCGGGTCGAGAGACCCAGTACTTC. Translation: CSASAGLAGRETQYF. The V call is TRBV20-1, the J call TRBJ2-5, with 11 bases identical to TRBD2. Germline-derived CDR1 and CDR2 are DFQATT and SNEGSKA (reference sequence). The CDR3 sequence is 15 residues long. J gave up 4 bases and V 3 bases, and 7 bases lay outside the gene matches.

This clonotype was observed at least ten times. The chain uses TRBV12-3 or TRBV12-4 and TRBJ1-1, with D possibly being TRBD1 (5 bases). V was clipped by 1 base and J by 5 bases, with 14 bases between them. The CDR3 loop spans 15 amino acids. The CDR3 spells CASSLDPGTTTEAFF. Written as DNA, the CDR3 is TGTGCCAGCAGTTTAGACCCAGGGACGACAACTGAAGCTTTCTTT.

The chain links TRBV19 to TRBJ1-2, with 8 bases identical to TRBD1. Losses at the gene ends were 6 bases for V and 6 bases for J; bases not matched to a gene: 15. Germline V CDR1 and CDR2: LNHDA, SQIVND (reference sequence). The CDR3 runs to 16 residues. The CDR3 bases are TGTGCCAGTAGGGGGAGGAGGCAGGGGGCGCAGGATGGCTACACCTTC. Its translation is CASRGRRQGAQDGYTF. Combining the CDR3 with reference TRBV19 and TRBJ1-2 gives the whole variable domain DGGITQSPKYLFRKEGQNVTLSCEQNLNHDAMYWYRQDPGQGLRLIYYSQIVNDFQKGDIAEGYSVSREKKESFPLTVTSAQKNPTAFYLCASRGRRQGAQDGYTFGSGTRLTVV.

This clonotype was seen more than once but under ten times. CDR3 protein: CATLGTAVEQYF. CDR3 nucleotides: TGTGCCACCCTAGGGACAGCTGTTGAGCAGTACTTC. The V call is TRBV6-1, the J call TRBJ2-7; 7 nucleotides line up with TRBD1. The CDR3 has 12 amino acids. Germline-derived CDR1 and CDR2 are MNHNS and SASEGT. Trimming removed 10 bases from V and 7 bases from J; junction bases left unmatched: 10.

About this clonotype itself: It is likely a read error, because the conserved phenylalanine at the end of the CDR3 is missing. The rearrangement uses TRBV7-3 and TRBJ2-4, with 9 bases aligning to TRBD1. Germline-derived CDR1 and CDR2 are SGHTA and FQGTGA. The CDR3 covers 15 residues. V trimming: 5 bases; J trimming: 7 bases; junction bases outside the gene matches: 9. The CDR3 reads CASSQSPGTGNIQYL. CDR3 DNA sequence: TGTGCCAGCAGCCAAAGTCCCGGGACAGGGAACATTCAGTACCTC.

This clonotype occurred many times. The chain joins TRBV2 to TRBJ1-2; D perhaps matches TRBD1 (5 bases). V gave up 6 bases and J gave up 0 bases, with 14 bases separating them. CDR1 SNHLY and CDR2 FYNNEI come from the germline V gene. This CDR3 comprises 15 residues. The CDR3 protein is CASSGTAVSNYGYTF. CDR3 coding DNA: TGTGCCAGCAGCGGGACGGCCGTTTCTAACTATGGCTACACCTTC.

The DNA for the CDR3 is TGTGCCAGCAGTGGAATCTCGGGACACCATAATTCACCCCTCCACTTT. Translating it yields CASSGISGHHNSPLHF. V is TRBV6-1 and J is TRBJ1-6; D may be TRBD1 (6 bases). Trimming took off 4 bases at V and 5 bases at J, with 15 bases between the two ends. This CDR3 contains 16 residues. CDR1 MNHNS and CDR2 SASEGT come from the germline V gene.

There are many counts of this clonotype. The V call is TRBV3-1, the J call TRBJ2-5, with 8 positions matching TRBD1. Trimming took 5 bases from V and 4 from J; bases not matched to a gene: 6. The CDR3 has 14 residues. Per the germline V gene, CDR1 is LGHDT and CDR2 is YNNKEL (reference sequence). The CDR3, as DNA: TGTGCCAGCAGCTCGGACAGGGAGGTAGAGACCCAGTACTTC. It encodes CASSSDREVETQYF.

The CDR3 region has the DNA TGTGCCAGCAGCCCCGGGACAGAGATTAATTCACCCCTCCACTTT. Its protein is CASSPGTEINSPLHF. This chain uses TRBV28 with TRBJ1-6, with 7 bases aligning to TRBD1. The CDR3 contains 15 residues. Germline CDR1 reads MDHEN; CDR2 reads SYDVKM. Germline trimming cut 6 bases from V and 6 bases from J; bases unmatched to any gene: 8.

This chain joins TRBV6-1 and TRBJ1-6, with TRBD1 identical over 10 bases. The CDR3 is 18 amino acids. Trimming took 2 bases from V and 6 from J; bases not matched to a gene: 10. Germline V gene sequence: CDR1 MNHNS, CDR2 SASEGT. CDR3 residues: CASSELLGTGDGNSPLHF. CDR3 DNA sequence: TGTGCCAGCAGTGAATTACTCGGGACAGGGGATGGTAATTCACCCCTCCACTTT.

This sequence joins TRBV6-5 and TRBJ2-7; 10 positions agree with TRBD2. The V segment lost 2 bases and the J segment 3 bases; nucleotides outside the gene matches: 4. The CDR3 has 15 residues. Germline V gives CDR1 MNHEY, CDR2 SVGAGI. CDR3 protein: CASSYTASGSYEQYF. The CDR3 coding sequence is TGTGCCAGCAGTTACACAGCTAGCGGGAGCTACGAGCAGTACTTC.

CDR3 region: CASSVTSGPYEQYF. The CDR3 bases are TGTGCCAGCAGCGTGACTAGCGGCCCCTACGAGCAGTACTTC. V is TRBV7-3 and J is TRBJ2-7, with 9 bases aligning to TRBD2. J lost 2 bases, V lost 5 bases, and 4 bases had no gene match. The germline V gene has CDR1 SGHTA and CDR2 FQGTGA. This CDR3 region has 14 residues.

V is TRBV3-1 and J is TRBJ1-4; 9 bases map to TRBD1. The germline CDR1 and CDR2 sequences are LGHDT and YNNKEL (reference sequence). V dropped 5 bases and J dropped 8; count of bases not matched to a gene: 6. The CDR3 totals 14 residues. The CDR3 nucleotides are TGTGCCAGCAGCTCAGGGACAGGGATCGAAAAACTGTTTTTT. This translates into CASSSGTGIEKLFF.